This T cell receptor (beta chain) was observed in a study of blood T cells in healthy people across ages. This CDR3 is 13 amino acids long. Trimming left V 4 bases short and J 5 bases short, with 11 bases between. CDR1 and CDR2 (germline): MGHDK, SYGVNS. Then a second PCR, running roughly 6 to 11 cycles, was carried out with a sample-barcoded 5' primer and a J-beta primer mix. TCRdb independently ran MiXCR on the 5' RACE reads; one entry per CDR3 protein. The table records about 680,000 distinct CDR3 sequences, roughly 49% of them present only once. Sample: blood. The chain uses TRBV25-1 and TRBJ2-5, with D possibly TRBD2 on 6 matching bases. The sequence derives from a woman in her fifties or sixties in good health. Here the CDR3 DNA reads TGTGCCAGCAGTGCGGAGGGTCGGGAGACCCAGTACTTC. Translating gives CASSAEGRETQYF.